This TCR beta chain was documented in a study of shared clonotypes between healthy human individuals (dated by TCRdb to 2020 to 2021). At the level of the whole study: A couple of women and a few men aged 18 to 49 years were included in the cohort. Libraries were prepared and TCR repertoires were sequenced by different laboratories using diverse techniques, in order to increase sequencing depth and limit assay-specific biases. Between about 0.8 and 8.9 billion PBMCs per donor were obtained by leukapheresis. The study deeply sequenced blood TCR repertoires of about 5 healthy adults to estimate repertoire size and the extent of clonotype sharing between individuals. For each donor, three plates each were used for CD4 naive and CD4 memory, two plates were used for CD8 naive, and one plate was used for CD8 memory.

Healthy HIV-negative adults with no recently reported acute infections or vaccinations were included as donors. Every donor was a Caucasian adult residing in Nashville, Tennessee, USA. The CD8 memory samples were a combination of magnetically selected CD45RO+ cells and CCR7-negative CD45RA+ effector memory (TemRA) cells. After blood collection by leukapheresis, PBMCs were isolated using Ficoll-Histopaque density gradient centrifugation and then cryopreserved in the vapor phase of liquid nitrogen. Purity and quantity of every magnetically sorted T cell population were checked by analytical flow cytometry. Genomic DNA was isolated from every sorted fraction and measured by UV absorbance on a Nanodrop 2000c. Using the deep immunoSEQ assay, TCR CDR3 regions were amplified from genomic DNA by multiplex PCR. Genomic DNA extracted from each cell subset was distributed evenly over all wells of several immunoSEQ 96-well plates, and each plate served as one replicate. For sorted subsets, each replicate PCR was loaded with 200 ng genomic DNA, equivalent to 30,000 to 35,000 T cell genomes. Purified libraries were quantified with a Qubit 3.0 fluorometer, sized on a Bioanalyzer 2100, and re-quantified with the KAPA Library Quantification kit. Each immunoSEQ 96-well plate was sequenced on its own single-read 150-cycle Illumina NextSeq 550 flow cell. As for the authors' bioinformatics: Because the immunoSEQ output held only junctional sequences and lacked quality scores, the filtering could not match the filtering applied to full-length reads. Sequences were annotated with PyIR, a Python wrapper for IgBLAST v1.9, and V/J genes and CDR3 were assigned using IMGT germline references. Reads were filtered out if the reads had weak V/J assignments (E-value above 1e-6), no CDR3, stop codons, out-of-frame junctions, or ambiguous translated residues. V3J clonotypes were defined as sequences sharing an identical inferred V gene, J gene, and CDR3 amino acid sequence. Percentage overlap between repertoires was computed as shared unique clonotypes divided by the size of the smaller repertoire. RTK rarefaction, the Chao1 estimator, and Recon v2.1 estimates of unobserved clonotypes were used to assess repertoire richness. For all TCRbeta clonotypes obtained by the gDNA method from a handful of donors, generation probabilities were computed with OLGA. Drawn from immuneACCESS, this table holds only the in-frame rearrangements with V and J called that TCRdb kept. Clones are partly lost; checked studies trace under half to an unresolved V gene and leave the rest unexplained. V, J and clone size are taken as reported in that table, and D and trimming were inferred from the DNA itself. The sample table shows around 100,000 clones, and about 67% are seen once. Around 26% of the sample is taken by the ten largest.

With regard to this clone: Its binding antigen is unknown. Base qualities are missing; no much larger clone stands one base away.

Beyond this particular receptor, the publication reports: Naive subsets generally had larger estimated clonotype richness than memory subsets did. Pairwise subsampling indicated that sequencing depth was expected to affect the degree of clonotype sharing among donors. Rarefaction of sorted-subset datasets indicated incomplete sequencing despite the large sequencing depth. The small number of donors limited the genetic and exposure-history diversity represented. Compared with non-shared clonotypes, clonotypes shared by all four sorted-subset donors had higher generation probabilities. About 5% of naive CD4, around 3.5% of naive CD8, roughly 2.4% of memory CD4, and about 0.4% of memory CD8 clonotypes were shared across a few donors. Sampling was limited to blood, and TCR repertoires in tissue likely differ from TCR repertoires in blood.

The V and J ends are trimmed by 2 bases and 7 bases, leaving 15 bases between them. CDR1 and CDR2 are read off the germline V gene (reference sequence) as SGHNT and YYREEE. The CDR3 runs 15 residues from the cysteine to the phenylalanine. Of the read, only the CDR3 DNA is kept; its 45 bases are in frame from base 1. The chain uses TRBV5-4 and TRBJ1-4; TRBD1 is a weak D gene call, 5 bases matching. The specimen sequenced was memory CD8+ T cells sorted from blood. The cell subset or site label, as the study defines it: CD45RO+ cells pooled with CCR7-negative TemRA cells. The origin of this receptor is a woman aged 25-40 years in good health. The DNA reads as follows: TGTGCCAGCAGCTTCGGGACTCTGACGGGTGAAAAACTGTTTTTT. It translates as CASSFGTLTGEKLFF.